This T cell receptor beta chain was sequenced in a study of technical replicates of blood from several donors. Profiled with immunoSEQ multiplex PCR; TCRdb holds only in-frame clones, not every one. The sample consists of tens of thousands of clones, around nine tenths of them appearing once. V shed 9 bases and J shed 4 bases, with 12 bases lying between them. CDR1 is SGHAT, CDR2 FQNNGV, per germline. The CDR3 sequence is 12 residues long. The sequencing input was T cells isolated from PBMCs. This TCR derives from a human donor in good health. This chain links TRBV11-2 with TRBJ1-1, with D tentatively TRBD1 (5 bases). This CDR3 reads CASRDSFTEAFF. CDR3 coding DNA: TGTGCCAGTCGCGACAGTTTCACTGAAGCTTTCTTT.